The rows below give T cell receptor beta chains drawn from one sample of a study of CD8 T cells in ankylosing spondylitis. TCRdb fed the 5' RACE reads into MiXCR, producing one record per CDR3 protein. This table holds about 440,000 distinct CDR3 sequences, over 15% found once. The sample consisted of blood, either unsorted or a sorted T cell fraction (not recorded which). Every receptor here comes from a male donor with ankylosing spondylitis. CDR3s include the opening cysteine and the closing phenylalanine or tryptophan. A D gene is named only where the DNA matches it firmly. For some rows the clone size is stated as once, few or many, or as a class when expanded; others skip it.

D gene: TRBD2; J gene: TRBJ2-2; clone size: few; V gene: TRBV4-1; CDR3 DNA: TGCGCCAGCAGCCAAGAACTTGGACTAGCGGGAGGGCTCACCGGGGAGCTGTTTTTT; CDR3 protein: CASSQELGLAGGLTGELFF
D gene: NA; J gene: TRBJ1-1; clone size: many; V gene: TRBV7-9; CDR3 DNA: TGTGCCAGCAGCCTGCAGAACACTGAAGCTTTCTTT; CDR3 protein: CASSLQNTEAFF
D gene: TRBD1; J gene: TRBJ1-5; clone size: few; V gene: TRBV12-3/TRBV12-4; CDR3 DNA: TGTGCCAGCAGCCCTAGCCGGGACAGTTTAAACAATCAGCCCCAGCATTTT; CDR3 protein: CASSPSRDSLNNQPQHF
D gene: NA; J gene: TRBJ1-1; clone size: NA; V gene: TRBV20-1; CDR3 DNA: TGCAGTGCTAGACAACCCGGAATGAACACTGAAGCTTTCTTT; CDR3 protein: CSARQPGMNTEAFF
D gene: NA; J gene: TRBJ1-2; clone size: few; V gene: TRBV6-5; CDR3 DNA: TGTGCCAGCAGTTTCTCCCACGGGGAGTGGTATGGCTACACCTTC; CDR3 protein: CASSFSHGEWYGYTF
D gene: NA; J gene: TRBJ1-6; clone size: NA; V gene: TRBV7-2; CDR3 DNA: TGTGCCAGCAGCTTAGCCGGAGATTCACCCCTCCACTTT; CDR3 protein: CASSLAGDSPLHF
D gene: NA; J gene: TRBJ2-7; clone size: NA; V gene: TRBV20-1; CDR3 DNA: TGCAGTGCTAGGGTTCCGGGACACCAATTTCAGGGCGAGCAGTACTTC; CDR3 protein: CSARVPGHQFQGEQYF
D gene: TRBD1; J gene: TRBJ1-5; clone size: NA; V gene: TRBV19; CDR3 DNA: TGTGCCAGTAAACAGGGGGCGGGTGGCAATCAGCCCCAGCATTTT; CDR3 protein: CASKQGAGGNQPQHF
D gene: TRBD1; J gene: TRBJ2-7; clone size: NA; V gene: TRBV20-1; CDR3 DNA: TGCAGTGCTAGGACCGGGACAGGAATCTACGAGCAGTACTTC; CDR3 protein: CSARTGTGIYEQYF
D gene: NA; J gene: TRBJ2-1; clone size: NA; V gene: TRBV14; CDR3 DNA: TGTGCCAGCAGCCAAGGAGGTAGCGCGATGCAGTTCTTC; CDR3 protein: CASSQGGSAMQFF
D gene: NA; J gene: TRBJ1-1; clone size: few; V gene: TRBV18; CDR3 DNA: TGTGCCAGCTCACCATCTAGTAGGTACACTGAAGCTTTCTTT; CDR3 protein: CASSPSSRYTEAFF
D gene: NA; J gene: TRBJ1-5; clone size: few; V gene: TRBV29-1; CDR3 DNA: TGCAGCGTTGAAGGTGTCAGGGGTCAGCCCCAGCATTTT; CDR3 protein: CSVEGVRGQPQHF
D gene: TRBD1; J gene: TRBJ2-4; clone size: NA; V gene: TRBV11-3; CDR3 DNA: TGTGCCAGCAGCGGGGGACAGCCCCAAAACATTCAGTACTTC; CDR3 protein: CASSGGQPQNIQYF
D gene: TRBD2; J gene: TRBJ2-1; clone size: NA; V gene: TRBV7-2; CDR3 DNA: TGTGCCAGCAGCTTGCGGGGGGATCCAATCAGCTCCTACAATGAGCAGTTCTTC; CDR3 protein: CASSLRGDPISSYNEQFF
D gene: NA; J gene: TRBJ1-1; clone size: few; V gene: TRBV6-2/TRBV6-3; CDR3 DNA: TGTGCCAGCAGTTACGCGGGAGGAGGGAACACTGAAGCTTTCTTT; CDR3 protein: CASSYAGGGNTEAFF
D gene: NA; J gene: TRBJ1-5; clone size: NA; V gene: TRBV7-2; CDR3 DNA: TGTGCCAGCAGCTTAGGAGGGTACAACAATCAGCCCCAGCATTTT; CDR3 protein: CASSLGGYNNQPQHF
D gene: TRBD1; J gene: TRBJ1-1; clone size: few; V gene: TRBV5-5; CDR3 DNA: TGTGCCAGCAGCTTGGTGGGGACAGGGTTAACTGAAGCTTTCTTT; CDR3 protein: CASSLVGTGLTEAFF
D gene: TRBD1; J gene: TRBJ1-2; clone size: few; V gene: TRBV28; CDR3 DNA: TGTGCCAGCAGTCCCATGGGCCAGGGGGGGAGAGGCTACACCTTC; CDR3 protein: CASSPMGQGGRGYTF
D gene: NA; J gene: TRBJ1-2; clone size: many; V gene: TRBV12-3/TRBV12-4; CDR3 DNA: TGTGCCAGCAGTTTAACGGAAAACTATGGCTACACCTTC; CDR3 protein: CASSLTENYGYTF
D gene: TRBD1; J gene: TRBJ2-7; clone size: many; V gene: TRBV12-3/TRBV12-4; CDR3 DNA: TGTGCCAGCAGTTTGACAGGGCCAAGCTCCTACGAGCAGTACTTC; CDR3 protein: CASSLTGPSSYEQYF
D gene: NA; J gene: TRBJ2-1; clone size: few; V gene: TRBV9; CDR3 DNA: TGTGCCAGCAGCCGATCACCGGGACTTAGAAATGAGCAGTTCTTC; CDR3 protein: CASSRSPGLRNEQFF
D gene: NA; J gene: TRBJ2-1; clone size: few; V gene: TRBV18; CDR3 DNA: TGTGCCAGCTCACTCGGTTTGACGGCTTTGGAGCAGTTCTTC; CDR3 protein: CASSLGLTALEQFF
D gene: TRBD1; J gene: TRBJ2-3; clone size: few; V gene: TRBV7-8; CDR3 DNA: TGTGCCAGCAGCTTAGAGCTAGCAGGGGGTAATACGCAGTATTTT; CDR3 protein: CASSLELAGGNTQYF
D gene: NA; J gene: TRBJ1-1; clone size: many; V gene: TRBV7-2; CDR3 DNA: TGTGCCAGCAGCCCTTGGGGGGGGATGAACACTGAAGCTTTCTTT; CDR3 protein: CASSPWGGMNTEAFF
D gene: NA; J gene: TRBJ2-1; clone size: few; V gene: TRBV7-6; CDR3 DNA: TGTGCCAGCAGCTTAGGGATCAGCTCCTACAATGAGCAGTTCTTC; CDR3 protein: CASSLGISSYNEQFF
D gene: NA; J gene: TRBJ2-2; clone size: many; V gene: TRBV12-3/TRBV12-4; CDR3 DNA: TGTGCCAGCAGTCAGAAGAACCCCGGGGAGCTGTTTTTT; CDR3 protein: CASSQKNPGELFF
D gene: NA; J gene: TRBJ1-2; clone size: NA; V gene: TRBV3-1; CDR3 DNA: TGTGCCAGCAGCCAAGACCTGACAGCTAACTATGGCTACACCTTC; CDR3 protein: CASSQDLTANYGYTF
D gene: NA; J gene: TRBJ2-1; clone size: few; V gene: TRBV20-1; CDR3 DNA: TGCAGTGCTAGAGACTCGGGCCTCCCCCACGAGCAGTTCTTC; CDR3 protein: CSARDSGLPHEQFF
D gene: TRBD1; J gene: TRBJ1-2; clone size: few; V gene: TRBV2; CDR3 DNA: TGTGCCAGCAGGGGGCCAGTAGGGACAGCCGGGACTGGCTACACCTTC; CDR3 protein: CASRGPVGTAGTGYTF
D gene: NA; J gene: TRBJ2-7; clone size: few; V gene: TRBV28; CDR3 DNA: TGTGCCAGCAGTTCCCCCCACGGCGGAGCCTACGAGCAGTACTTC; CDR3 protein: CASSSPHGGAYEQYF
D gene: NA; J gene: TRBJ1-1; clone size: NA; V gene: TRBV28; CDR3 DNA: TGTGCCAGCAGTTTAGGGCTTCTGCCAGCTTTCTTT; CDR3 protein: CASSLGLLPAFF
D gene: NA; J gene: TRBJ2-5; clone size: few; V gene: TRBV12-5; CDR3 DNA: TGTGCTAGTGGGCAGCCTATGGGCCGACAAGAGACCCAGTACTTC; CDR3 protein: CASGQPMGRQETQYF
D gene: NA; J gene: TRBJ2-5; clone size: NA; V gene: TRBV7-3; CDR3 DNA: TGTGCCAGCAGCTTAACTCCGGGAAATCAAGAGACCCAGTACTTC; CDR3 protein: CASSLTPGNQETQYF
D gene: NA; J gene: TRBJ1-6; clone size: NA; V gene: TRBV7-8; CDR3 DNA: TGTGCCAGCAGCTTAGAACGGGATAATTCACCCCTCCACTTT; CDR3 protein: CASSLERDNSPLHF
D gene: NA; J gene: TRBJ1-6; clone size: few; V gene: TRBV6-1; CDR3 DNA: TGTGCCAGCAGCGACACAGGGACCTCCTATAATTCACCCCTCCACTTT; CDR3 protein: CASSDTGTSYNSPLHF
D gene: NA; J gene: TRBJ2-2; clone size: few; V gene: TRBV30; CDR3 DNA: TGTGCCTGGAATCGTAATGGACTGAACACCGGGGAGCTGTTTTTT; CDR3 protein: CAWNRNGLNTGELFF
D gene: NA; J gene: TRBJ1-2; clone size: NA; V gene: TRBV6-1; CDR3 DNA: TGTGCCAGCACCGGGGCTGGCTATGGCTACACCTTC; CDR3 protein: CASTGAGYGYTF
D gene: NA; J gene: TRBJ1-6; clone size: many; V gene: TRBV6-1; CDR3 DNA: TGTGCCAGCAGTGAAGCTGGGGTCCTGAATTCACCCCTCCACTTT; CDR3 protein: CASSEAGVLNSPLHF
D gene: NA; J gene: TRBJ2-1; clone size: NA; V gene: TRBV7-9; CDR3 DNA: TGTGCCAGCAGCTTAGGTCTGGGCGGGCGGTACAATGAGCAGTTCTTC; CDR3 protein: CASSLGLGGRYNEQFF
D gene: TRBD1; J gene: TRBJ1-1; clone size: NA; V gene: TRBV18; CDR3 DNA: TGTGCCAGCTCAGACAGGGGGGACACTGAAGCTTTCTTT; CDR3 protein: CASSDRGDTEAFF
D gene: NA; J gene: TRBJ1-3; clone size: many; V gene: TRBV12-3/TRBV12-4; CDR3 DNA: TGTGCCAGCAGTTTTAGCGCTGGAAACACCATATATTTT; CDR3 protein: CASSFSAGNTIYF